What follows is one TCR beta chain and its context. Its target is unknown. Within the ViraFEST assay, antigen-specific CD4+ T cells underwent expansion with viral peptide pools prior to sequencing. After less than twelve days in culture, the CD4+ T cells were isolated. Vaccine recipients lacked prior SARS-CoV-2 infection and had negative nucleocapsid antibodies. IL-2 medium supplanted half the medium on days 3 and 7. The entry originates in a study of vaccination effects on CD4 cells after COVID-19. This CDR3 has 14 amino acids. Trimming shortened V by 4 bases and J by 2 bases, and 9 bases separated the two germline ends. In germline, CDR1 is LGHNA, CDR2 YNFKEQ. Profiled with immunoSEQ multiplex PCR; TCRdb holds only in-frame clones, not every one. The table has 68,000 or so clones, about 80% seen once.

The material sequenced was CD4+ T cells from PBMCs cultured with SARS-CoV-2 spike peptides, taken before COVID-19 vaccination. This chain connects TRBV4-2 to TRBJ1-3; D remains unclear. The clonotype was recovered from a human donor who received a COVID-19 vaccine. DNA for the CDR3: TGTGCCAGCAGCCCTCGGGAGGCTGGAAACACCATATATTTT. Translating it yields CASSPREAGNTIYF.